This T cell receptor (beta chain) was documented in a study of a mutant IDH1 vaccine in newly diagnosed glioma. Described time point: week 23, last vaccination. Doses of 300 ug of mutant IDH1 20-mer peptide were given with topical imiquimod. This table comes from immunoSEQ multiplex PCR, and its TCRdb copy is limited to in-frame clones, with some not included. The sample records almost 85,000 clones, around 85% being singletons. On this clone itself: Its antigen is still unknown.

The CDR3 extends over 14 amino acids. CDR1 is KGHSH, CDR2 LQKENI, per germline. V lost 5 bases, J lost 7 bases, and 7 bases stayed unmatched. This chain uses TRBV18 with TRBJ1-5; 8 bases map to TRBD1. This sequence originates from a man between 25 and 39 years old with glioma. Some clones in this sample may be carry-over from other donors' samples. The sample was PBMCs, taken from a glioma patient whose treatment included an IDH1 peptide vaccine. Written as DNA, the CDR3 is TGTGCCAGCTCAGCCGGGACAGGAAACCAGCCCCAGCATTTT. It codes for CASSAGTGNQPQHF.